This T cell receptor beta chain was sequenced for a study of blood T cell repertoires in COVID-19. Looking at the study overall: There were acute and convalescent COVID-19 samples, and they came from the United States, Italy and Spain.

Produced via immunoSEQ multiplex PCR; TCRdb's table is partial and in-frame only. Counted here are some 390,000 clones, 89% occurring once; the ten biggest clones make up approximately 1.5%. The cohort comprised adults aged about 18 to 90 years residing in about two dozen US areas. The V end was cut by 5 bases, the J end by 4 bases, with 11 bases between. The CDR3 is 13 residues long. The germline V gene encodes CDR1 SGHTA and CDR2 FQGTGA. V gene TRBV7-3 combines with J gene TRBJ2-5, with D possibly matching TRBD2 (5 bases). The sequence derives from a woman in her 30s who had recovered from COVID-19. Sequencing was done on a sample of PBMCs or T cells enriched from blood (not recorded which). As DNA, the CDR3 is TGTGCCAGCAGCCGCCGGGGAAGAGAGACCCAGTACTTC. Translated: CASSRRGRETQYF.